Listed below are T cell receptor beta chains from one sample, sequenced in a study of blood T cell repertoires in COVID-19. TCRdb's copy holds only in-frame clones and misses some; the assay was immunoSEQ multiplex PCR. The sample consists of around 200,000 clones, 65% to 85% of them appearing once. Sequenced sample: peripheral blood. The receptors shown here come from a human donor with acute or convalescent COVID-19. The donor label of this sample is uncertain. Both conserved end residues are part of each CDR3. The D gene is left open where the match is weak.

TRBV5-4	TRBJ2-5	TRBD1	CASSLTGGQTQYF	TGTGCCAGCAGCCTGACAGGGGGGCAGACCCAGTACTTC
TRBV2	TRBJ2-1	.	CASSREGAEYNEQFF	TGTGCCAGCAGTCGGGAGGGGGCGGAGTACAATGAGCAGTTCTTC
TRBV6-5	TRBJ2-7	.	CASSAPAYEQYF	TGTGCCAGCAGCGCGCCCGCTTACGAGCAGTACTTC
TRBV11-2	TRBJ2-5	TRBD1	CASSLGRTGQETQYF	TGTGCCAGCAGCTTAGGCCGGACAGGCCAAGAGACCCAGTACTTC
TRBV5-4	TRBJ2-7	TRBD1	CASSLGTELYEQYF	TGTGCCAGCAGCCTCGGGACAGAGCTCTACGAGCAGTACTTC
TRBV28	TRBJ1-4	TRBD1	CASSLFRQGIFGLFF	TGTGCCAGCAGTTTATTTAGACAGGGGATCTTCGGACTGTTTTTT
TRBV30	TRBJ2-3	.	CAWSVRASADTQYF	TGTGCCTGGAGTGTACGGGCTAGCGCGGATACGCAGTATTTT
TRBV30	TRBJ1-1	.	CAWGVDSQSEAFF	TGTGCCTGGGGAGTGGACAGCCAGTCTGAAGCTTTCTTT
TRBV19	TRBJ1-5	.	CASSTGPFQPQHF	TGTGCCAGTAGTACCGGTCCATTTCAGCCCCAGCATTTT
TRBV27	TRBJ2-5	TRBD2	CASSLASGQETQYF	TGTGCCAGCAGTTTAGCTAGCGGCCAAGAGACCCAGTACTTC
TRBV10-2	TRBJ1-5	.	CASRDNSNQPQHF	TGCGCCAGCAGAGACAATAGCAATCAGCCCCAGCATTTT
TRBV5-4	TRBJ2-2	.	CASSWGRGDTGELFF	TGTGCCAGCAGCTGGGGGCGAGGGGACACCGGGGAGCTGTTTTTT
TRBV5-1	TRBJ2-6	.	CASSLAGNSGANVLTF	TGCGCCAGCAGCTTGGCGGGAAACTCTGGGGCCAACGTCCTGACTTTC
TRBV5-1	TRBJ2-7	TRBD1	CASSFYRTGRLYEQYF	TGCGCCAGCAGCTTCTACCGGACAGGAAGACTCTACGAGCAGTACTTC
TRBV29-1	TRBJ1-1	TRBD1	CSGIEGQVLNTEAFF	TGCAGCGGAATAGAGGGACAGGTGTTGAACACTGAAGCTTTCTTT
TRBV4-1	TRBJ1-1	.	CASSQGTANTEAFF	TGCGCCAGCAGCCAAGGGACTGCGAACACTGAAGCTTTCTTT
TRBV27	TRBJ1-1	.	CASSLWAENTEAFF	TGTGCCAGCAGTTTATGGGCAGAGAACACTGAAGCTTTCTTT
TRBV9	TRBJ2-3	TRBD1	CASSVGGSGGTGGTDTQYF	TGTGCCAGCAGCGTAGGCGGATCAGGAGGGACAGGGGGGACAGATACGCAGTATTTT